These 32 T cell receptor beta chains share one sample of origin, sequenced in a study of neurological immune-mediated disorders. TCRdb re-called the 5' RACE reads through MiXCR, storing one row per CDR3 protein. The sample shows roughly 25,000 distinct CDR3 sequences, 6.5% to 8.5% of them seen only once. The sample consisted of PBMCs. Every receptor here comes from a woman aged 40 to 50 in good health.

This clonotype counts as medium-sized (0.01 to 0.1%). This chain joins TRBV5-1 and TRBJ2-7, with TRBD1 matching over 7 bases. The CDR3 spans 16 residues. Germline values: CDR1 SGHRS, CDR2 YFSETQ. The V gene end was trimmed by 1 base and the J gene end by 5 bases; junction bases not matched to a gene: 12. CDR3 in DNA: TGCGCCAGCAGCTTGTCCAGGACGACAGGGTATGACGAGCAGTACTTC. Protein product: CASSLSRTTGYDEQYF. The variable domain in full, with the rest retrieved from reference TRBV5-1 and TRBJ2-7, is KAGVTQTPRYLIKTRGQQVTLSCSPISGHRSVSWYQQTPGQGLQFLFEYFSETQRNKGNFPGRFSGRQFSNSRSEMNVSTLELGDSALYLCASSLSRTTGYDEQYFGPGTRLTVT.

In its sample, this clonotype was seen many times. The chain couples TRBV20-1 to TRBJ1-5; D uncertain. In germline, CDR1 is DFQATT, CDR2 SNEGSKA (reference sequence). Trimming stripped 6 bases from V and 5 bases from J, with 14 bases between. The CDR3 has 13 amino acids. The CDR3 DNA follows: TGCAGTGCCTTCCCCCCACTAGATCAGCCCCAGCATTTT. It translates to CSAFPPLDQPQHF.

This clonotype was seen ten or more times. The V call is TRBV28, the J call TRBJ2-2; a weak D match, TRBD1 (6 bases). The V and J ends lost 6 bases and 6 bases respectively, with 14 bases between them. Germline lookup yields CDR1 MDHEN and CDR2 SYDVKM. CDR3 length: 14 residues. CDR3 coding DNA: TGTGCCAGCAGGGGTAGGGGACAACCCGGGGAGCTGTTTTTT. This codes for CASRGRGQPGELFF.

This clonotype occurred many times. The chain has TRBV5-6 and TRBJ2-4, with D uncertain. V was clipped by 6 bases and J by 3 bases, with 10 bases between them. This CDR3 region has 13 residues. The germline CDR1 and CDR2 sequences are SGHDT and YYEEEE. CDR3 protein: CASTQYSKNIQYF. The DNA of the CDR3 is TGTGCCAGCACCCAATACAGCAAAAACATTCAGTACTTC.

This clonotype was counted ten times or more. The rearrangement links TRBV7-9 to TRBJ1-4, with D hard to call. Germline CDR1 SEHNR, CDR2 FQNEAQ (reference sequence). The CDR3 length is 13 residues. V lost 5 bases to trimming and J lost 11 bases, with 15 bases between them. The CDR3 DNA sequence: TGTGCCAGCAGCCAACCCGGGGTCGGGAAACTGTTTTTT. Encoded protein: CASSQPGVGKLFF.

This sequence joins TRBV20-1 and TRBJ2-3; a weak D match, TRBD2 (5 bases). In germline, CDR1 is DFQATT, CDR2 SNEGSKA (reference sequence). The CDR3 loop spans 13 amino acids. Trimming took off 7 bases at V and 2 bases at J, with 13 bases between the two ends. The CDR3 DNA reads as TGCAGTGTGGTCAGCGGAACCACAGATACGCAGTATTTT. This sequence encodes CSVVSGTTDTQYF.

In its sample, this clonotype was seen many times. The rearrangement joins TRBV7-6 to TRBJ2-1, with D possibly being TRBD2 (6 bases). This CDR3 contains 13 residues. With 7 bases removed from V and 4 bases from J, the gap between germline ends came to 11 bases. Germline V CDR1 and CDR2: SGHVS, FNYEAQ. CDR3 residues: CASKRAGYNEQFF. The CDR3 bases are TGTGCCAGCAAGCGGGCTGGTTACAATGAGCAGTTCTTC.

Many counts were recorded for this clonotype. For the CDR3, the DNA is TGTGCCAGCAGTCTAACAGGGGTGAACACTGAAGCTTTCTTT. Amino acid sequence: CASSLTGVNTEAFF. The chain carries TRBV27 and TRBJ1-1; 7 positions agree with TRBD1. The ends lost 5 bases at V and 0 bases at J; junction bases unmatched: 3. CDR3 length equals 14 residues. Germline V gives CDR1 MNHEY, CDR2 SMNVEV (reference sequence).

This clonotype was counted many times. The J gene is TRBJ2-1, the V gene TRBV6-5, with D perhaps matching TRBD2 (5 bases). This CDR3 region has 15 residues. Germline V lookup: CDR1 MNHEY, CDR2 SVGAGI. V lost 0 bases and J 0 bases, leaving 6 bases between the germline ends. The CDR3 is CASSYSGSSYNEQFF. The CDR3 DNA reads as TGTGCCAGCAGTTACTCGGGGAGCTCCTACAATGAGCAGTTCTTC.

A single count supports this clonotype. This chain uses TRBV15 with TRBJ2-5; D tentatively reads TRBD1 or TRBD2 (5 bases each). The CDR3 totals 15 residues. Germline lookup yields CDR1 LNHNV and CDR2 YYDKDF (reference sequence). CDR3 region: CANSRAPRGGETQYF. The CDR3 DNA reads TGTGCAAACAGCAGGGCGCCACGGGGCGGGGAGACCCAGTACTTC.

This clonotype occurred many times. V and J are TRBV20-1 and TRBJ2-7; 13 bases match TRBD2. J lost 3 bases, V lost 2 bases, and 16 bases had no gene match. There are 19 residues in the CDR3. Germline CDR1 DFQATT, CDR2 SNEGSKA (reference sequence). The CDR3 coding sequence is TGCAGTGCTAGAACAGAGGGACTAGCGGGGAAAACCACCTTCTACGAGCAGTACTTC. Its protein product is CSARTEGLAGKTTFYEQYF.

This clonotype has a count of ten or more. The CDR3 loop reads CASSYQGGPQHF. DNA of the CDR3: TGTGCCAGCAGTTACCAGGGAGGGCCCCAGCATTTT. The chain uses TRBV27 and TRBJ1-5, with D maybe TRBD1 (5 bases). The CDR3 consists of 12 residues. V was trimmed by 4 bases and J by 9 bases, leaving 10 bases between them. Germline V gives CDR1 MNHEY, CDR2 SMNVEV (reference sequence).

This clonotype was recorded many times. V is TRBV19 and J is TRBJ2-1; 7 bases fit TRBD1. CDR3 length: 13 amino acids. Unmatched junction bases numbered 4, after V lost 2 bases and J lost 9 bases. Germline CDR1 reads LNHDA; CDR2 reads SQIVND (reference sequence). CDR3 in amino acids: CASSINRGSEQFF. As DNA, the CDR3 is TGTGCCAGTAGTATAAACAGGGGAAGTGAGCAGTTCTTC.

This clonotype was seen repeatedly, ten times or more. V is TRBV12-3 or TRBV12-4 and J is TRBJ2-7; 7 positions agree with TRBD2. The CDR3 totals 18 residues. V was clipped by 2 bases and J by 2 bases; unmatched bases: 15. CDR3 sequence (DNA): TGTGCCAGCAGTTTATATCGGCTAGCGGCCCTAAAAACCTACGAGCAGTACTTC. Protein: CASSLYRLAALKTYEQYF.

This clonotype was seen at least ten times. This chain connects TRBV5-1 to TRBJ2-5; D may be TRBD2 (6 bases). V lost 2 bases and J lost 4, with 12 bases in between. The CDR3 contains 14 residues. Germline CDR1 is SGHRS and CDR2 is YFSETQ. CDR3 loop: CASSLNSGGETQYF. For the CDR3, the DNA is TGCGCCAGCAGCTTAAACTCCGGGGGAGAGACCCAGTACTTC.

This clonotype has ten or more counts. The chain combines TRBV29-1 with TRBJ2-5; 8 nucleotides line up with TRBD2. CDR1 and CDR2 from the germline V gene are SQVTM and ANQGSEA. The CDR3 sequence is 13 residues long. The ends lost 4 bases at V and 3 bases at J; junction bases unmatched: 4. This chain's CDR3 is CSVAAGGEETQYF. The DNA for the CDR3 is TGCAGCGTTGCGGCGGGAGGAGAAGAGACCCAGTACTTC.

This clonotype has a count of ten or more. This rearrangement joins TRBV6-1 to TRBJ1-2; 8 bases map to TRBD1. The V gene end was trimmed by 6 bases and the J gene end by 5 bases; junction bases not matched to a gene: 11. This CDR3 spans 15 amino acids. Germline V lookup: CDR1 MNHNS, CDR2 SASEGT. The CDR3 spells CASSETGTGLYGYTF. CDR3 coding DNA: TGTGCCAGCAGCGAAACCGGGACAGGCTTATATGGCTACACCTTC.

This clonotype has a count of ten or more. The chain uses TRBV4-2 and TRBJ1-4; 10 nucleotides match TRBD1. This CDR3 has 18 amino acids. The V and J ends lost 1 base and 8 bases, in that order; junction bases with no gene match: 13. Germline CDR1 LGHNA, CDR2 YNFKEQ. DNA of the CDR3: TGTGCCAGCAGCCAAGGAGGTGGACAGGGGGAAGTTGGAGAAAAACTGTTTTTT. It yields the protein CASSQGGGQGEVGEKLFF.

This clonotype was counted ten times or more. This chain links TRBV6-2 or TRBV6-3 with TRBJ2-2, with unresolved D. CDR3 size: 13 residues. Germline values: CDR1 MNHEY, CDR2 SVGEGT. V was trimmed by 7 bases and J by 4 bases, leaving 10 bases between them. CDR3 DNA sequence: TGTGCCAGCACTCCCTGGGGCACCGGGGAGCTGTTTTTT. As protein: CASTPWGTGELFF.

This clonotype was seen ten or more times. CDR3 amino acids: CASSLDVRNNEQFF. CDR3 DNA sequence: TGCGCCAGCAGCTTGGATGTCAGAAACAATGAGCAGTTCTTC. The chain links TRBV5-1 to TRBJ2-1; no definite D call. Germline CDR1 and CDR2: SGHRS and YFSETQ. The CDR3 spans 14 residues. V lost 0 bases, J lost 5 bases, and 9 bases lay in between.

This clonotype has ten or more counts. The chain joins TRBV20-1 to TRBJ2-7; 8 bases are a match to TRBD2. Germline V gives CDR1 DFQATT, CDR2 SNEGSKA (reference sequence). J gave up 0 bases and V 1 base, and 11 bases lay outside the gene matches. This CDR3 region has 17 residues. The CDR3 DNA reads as TGCAGTGCTAGAGTAACTAGCGGAAATCCTTTCTCCTACGAGCAGTACTTC. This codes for CSARVTSGNPFSYEQYF.

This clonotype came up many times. The CDR3 reads CASSRTSGHTDTQYF. The CDR3 DNA follows: TGTGCCAGCAGCCGGACTAGCGGCCACACAGATACGCAGTATTTT. The chain employs TRBV12-3 or TRBV12-4 and TRBJ2-3; 10 bases are shared with TRBD2. The CDR3 extends over 15 amino acids. The V and J ends lost 6 bases and 2 bases, in that order; junction bases with no gene match: 5.

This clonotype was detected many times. For the CDR3, the DNA is TGCAGTGCCGCTGGACAGCCCAATCAGCCCCAGCATTTT. Protein product: CSAAGQPNQPQHF. This sequence joins TRBV20-1 and TRBJ1-5, with D possibly being TRBD1 (6 bases). Per germline, CDR1 DFQATT and CDR2 SNEGSKA (reference sequence). With 6 bases removed from V and 3 bases from J, the gap between germline ends came to 12 bases. The CDR3 runs 13 residues.

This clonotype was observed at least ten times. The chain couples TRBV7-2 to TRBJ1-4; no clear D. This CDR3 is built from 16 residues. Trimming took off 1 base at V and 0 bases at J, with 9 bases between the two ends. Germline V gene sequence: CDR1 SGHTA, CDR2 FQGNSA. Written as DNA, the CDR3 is TGTGCCAGCAGCTTAGACCACGCCGCAACTAATGAAAAACTGTTTTTT. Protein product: CASSLDHAATNEKLFF.

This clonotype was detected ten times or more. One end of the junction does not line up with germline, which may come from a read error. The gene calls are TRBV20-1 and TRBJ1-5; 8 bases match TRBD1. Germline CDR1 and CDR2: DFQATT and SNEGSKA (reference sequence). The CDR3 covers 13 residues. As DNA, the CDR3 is TGCAGTGCTGTCGACAGGGGCAACCAGCCCCAGCATTTT. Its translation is CSAVDRGNQPQHF.

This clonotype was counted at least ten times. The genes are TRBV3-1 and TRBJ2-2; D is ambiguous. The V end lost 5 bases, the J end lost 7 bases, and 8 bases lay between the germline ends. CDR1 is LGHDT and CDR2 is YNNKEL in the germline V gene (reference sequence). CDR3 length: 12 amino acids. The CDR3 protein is CASSETGGELFF. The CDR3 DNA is TGTGCCAGCAGCGAGACGGGCGGGGAGCTGTTTTTT.

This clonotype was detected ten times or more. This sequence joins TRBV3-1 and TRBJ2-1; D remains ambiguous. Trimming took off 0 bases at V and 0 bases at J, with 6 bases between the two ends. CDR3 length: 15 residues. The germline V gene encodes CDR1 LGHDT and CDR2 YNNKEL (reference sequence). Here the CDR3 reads CASSQDPGSYNEQFF. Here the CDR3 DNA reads TGTGCCAGCAGCCAAGATCCGGGCTCCTACAATGAGCAGTTCTTC.

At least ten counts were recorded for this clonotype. This chain's CDR3 is CASSVEVRANYGYTF. DNA of the CDR3: TGTGCCAGCAGCGTAGAGGTCAGAGCTAACTATGGCTACACCTTC. The V call is TRBV9, the J call TRBJ1-2; unclear D gene. Germline V gene lookup returns CDR1 SGDLS and CDR2 YYNGEE. The V end was cut by 0 bases, the J end by 0 bases, with 9 bases between. This CDR3 is 15 amino acids long.

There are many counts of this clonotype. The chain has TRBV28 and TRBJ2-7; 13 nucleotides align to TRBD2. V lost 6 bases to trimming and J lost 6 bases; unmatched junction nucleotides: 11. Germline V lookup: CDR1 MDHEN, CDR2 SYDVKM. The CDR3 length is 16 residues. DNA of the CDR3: TGTGCCAGCAGAGGGACTAGCGGGATAGTCCAGAGCGAGCAGTACTTC. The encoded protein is CASRGTSGIVQSEQYF. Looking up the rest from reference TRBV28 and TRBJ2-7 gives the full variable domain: DVKVTQSSRYLVKRTGEKVFLECVQDMDHENMFWYRQDPGLGLRLIYFSYDVKMKEKGDIPEGYSVSREKKERFSLILESASTNQTSMYLCASRGTSGIVQSEQYFGPGTRLTVT.

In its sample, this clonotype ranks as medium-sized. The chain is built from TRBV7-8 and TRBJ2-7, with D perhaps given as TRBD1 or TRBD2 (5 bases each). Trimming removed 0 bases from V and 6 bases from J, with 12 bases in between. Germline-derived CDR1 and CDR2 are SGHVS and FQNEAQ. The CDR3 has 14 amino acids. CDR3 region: CASSLAGERVEQYF. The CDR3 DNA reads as TGTGCCAGCAGCTTAGCAGGGGAGCGAGTCGAGCAGTACTTC.

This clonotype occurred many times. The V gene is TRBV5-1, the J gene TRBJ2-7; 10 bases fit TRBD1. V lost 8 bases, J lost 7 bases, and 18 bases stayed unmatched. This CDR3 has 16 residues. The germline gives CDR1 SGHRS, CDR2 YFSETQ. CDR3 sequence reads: CASKKVPGQGSLEQYF. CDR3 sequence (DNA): TGCGCCAGTAAGAAGGTTCCGGGACAGGGGTCCCTTGAGCAGTACTTC. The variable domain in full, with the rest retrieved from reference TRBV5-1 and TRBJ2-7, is KAGVTQTPRYLIKTRGQQVTLSCSPISGHRSVSWYQQTPGQGLQFLFEYFSETQRNKGNFPGRFSGRQFSNSRSEMNVSTLELGDSALYLCASKKVPGQGSLEQYFGPGTRLTVT.

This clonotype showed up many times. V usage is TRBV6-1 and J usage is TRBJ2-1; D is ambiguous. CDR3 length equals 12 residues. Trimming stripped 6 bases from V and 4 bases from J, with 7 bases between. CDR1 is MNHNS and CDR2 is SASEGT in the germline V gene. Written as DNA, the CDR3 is TGTGCCAGCAGATCTACTTACAATGAGCAGTTCTTC. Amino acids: CASRSTYNEQFF.